Below, one T cell receptor beta chain is given with its context. Its antigen remains unidentified. Assay: immunoSEQ multiplex PCR; the TCRdb copy retains only in-frame clones and omits some. The sample has 65,000 to 90,000 clones, around 82% seen once; the top ten hold 5%. Germline loops: CDR1 MNHNS, CDR2 SASEGT. V was trimmed by 8 bases and J by 1 base, leaving 5 bases between them. CDR3 length: 11 amino acids. This entry is derived from a study of OX40 agonist ivuxolimab in advanced cancers. General observations from the study: Expanded peripheral T cells had an undetermined antigen specificity. In general, CD8+ T cells held more expanded clones than CD4+ did, on average.

The V and J genes are TRBV6-1 and TRBJ2-5, with D possibly matching TRBD1 (5 bases). This receptor was taken from an adult with an advanced solid tumor such as melanoma, head and neck, liver or kidney cancer. The sequencing here drew on CD4+ or CD8+ T cells sorted from blood, taken in a trial of the OX40 agonist ivuxolimab. The CDR3 nucleotides are TGTGCCAGCGACAGCCAAGAGACCCAGTACTTC. Translation gives CASDSQETQYF.